The next 8 T cell receptor beta chains were all read from a single sample in a study of OX40 agonist ivuxolimab in advanced cancers. Library method: the immunoSEQ multiplex PCR assay. TCRdb took over this immuneACCESS table, retaining in-frame rearrangements with V and J assigned. Such tables are incomplete; in checked studies, under half of the missing clones stem from an unresolved V gene, and the remainder is unexplained. The sample table contains 95,000 to 100,000 clones; only one count was recorded for about four fifths of them. Roughly 1.5% of the sample goes to the ten largest clones. Source: CD4+ or CD8+ T cells sorted from blood, taken in a trial of the OX40 agonist ivuxolimab. These receptors were collected from an adult with an advanced solid tumor such as melanoma, head and neck, liver or kidney cancer.

This chain links TRBV6-1 with TRBJ2-6; the D is unclear. The CDR3 contains 14 residues. In germline, CDR1 is MNHNS, CDR2 SASEGT. Trimming took off 5 bases at V and 0 bases at J, with 5 bases between the two ends. The CDR3 is CASSSSSGANVLTF. As DNA, the CDR3 is TGTGCCAGCAGTTCGAGCTCTGGGGCCAACGTCCTGACTTTC.

The chain employs TRBV10-2 and TRBJ1-2; the D is unclear. Trimming took off 1 base at V and 4 bases at J, with 10 bases between the two ends. In germline, CDR1 is WSHSY, CDR2 SAAADI. This CDR3 region has 14 residues. The CDR3 here is CASSEFGSSYGYTF. DNA for the CDR3: TGCGCCAGCAGTGAGTTCGGCAGCTCCTATGGCTACACCTTC.

The chain couples TRBV19 to TRBJ1-2, with unresolved D. The length of the CDR3 is 13 residues. Germline CDR1 LNHDA, CDR2 SQIVND (reference sequence). Trimming took off 4 bases at V and 6 bases at J, with 12 bases between the two ends. In nucleotides, the CDR3 is TGTGCCAGTAGTACCCTCCGGTACGATGGCTACACCTTC. Protein: CASSTLRYDGYTF.

V usage is TRBV4-2 and J usage is TRBJ1-4; weak D call: TRBD1 (6 bases). V lost 0 bases, J lost 5 bases, and 10 bases lay in between. Germline V CDR1 and CDR2: LGHNA, YNFKEQ. The CDR3 runs to 15 residues. The CDR3 nucleotides are TGTGCCAGCAGCCAAGAGCAGGGGAGCAATGAAAAACTGTTTTTT. This codes for CASSQEQGSNEKLFF.

This chain connects TRBV11-3 to TRBJ1-1; 7 bases are shared with TRBD1. Germline V gene lookup returns CDR1 SGHNT and CDR2 YENEEA. V lost 6 bases, J lost 1 base, and 8 bases stayed unmatched. The CDR3 totals 15 residues. The CDR3 nucleotides are TGTGCCAGCAGTTTGACAGGGAGTAAGAACACTGAAGCTTTCTTT. It encodes CASSLTGSKNTEAFF.

V is TRBV5-1 and J is TRBJ1-4; 9 bases are shared with TRBD1. V trimming: 4 bases; J trimming: 8 bases; junction bases outside the gene matches: 6. This CDR3 comprises 14 residues. Germline-derived CDR1 and CDR2 are SGHRS and YFSETQ. DNA for the CDR3: TGCGCCAGCAGCGGTCCCGGGACAGGGGAAAAACTGTTTTTT. Translation gives CASSGPGTGEKLFF.

The V and J genes are TRBV6-1 and TRBJ2-3; 10 positions match TRBD1. This CDR3 comprises 14 residues. V dropped 10 bases and J dropped 2; count of bases not matched to a gene: 6. Germline V gene sequence: CDR1 MNHNS, CDR2 SASEGT. The CDR3, as DNA: TGTGCCACCGTGGACAGGGGGTACACAGATACGCAGTATTTT. Translating gives CATVDRGYTDTQYF.

The J gene is TRBJ2-1, the V gene TRBV29-1; 9 positions match TRBD1. Looked up from germline, CDR1 is SQVTM and CDR2 is ANQGSEA. Trimming removed 5 bases from V and 9 bases from J; junction bases left unmatched: 8. This CDR3 region has 13 residues. CDR3 DNA sequence: TGCAGCGTTTCAAACAGGGGGCAGGGTGAGCAGTTCTTC. This codes for CSVSNRGQGEQFF.